The present entry profiles one T cell receptor (beta chain) with its context. Its antigen is still unknown. Trimming took 1 base from V and 5 from J, leaving 12 bases between them. From germline, CDR1 is MNHEY and CDR2 SVGAGI. The CDR3 runs 15 residues. The data are from a study of post-analysis software for immune sequencing data. Study in general: Recorded disease courses covered relapsing-remitting, secondary progressive and progressive-relapsing multiple sclerosis. Some patients had no subtype annotation.

Overall study results and limits: Multiple sclerosis was associated with a significant reduction in normalized Chao1 diversity relative to controls. Samples from one preparation batch, clustered by F measure, grouped strongly together. Patients showed TRBV5-6, TRBV5-1 and TRBV20-1 among 4 or 5 TRBV segments more frequent than in controls.

Presence of unique molecular identifiers characterized the TCR beta cDNA libraries. The yield from about 1 to 10 million T cells was 500,000 or so cDNA molecules in total. MiXCR, applied by TCRdb to the PCR reads, yields one record per CDR3 protein. The sample has about 200,000 distinct CDR3 sequences, over 25% seen once; the top ten hold roughly 3.4%. This receptor was taken from a girl aged 2 to 17 with multiple sclerosis. The sequenced sample consisted of blood. The V call is TRBV6-5, the J call TRBJ2-1, with D possibly matching TRBD2 (7 bases). The CDR3 sequence: CASSYWGGADNEQFF. CDR3 DNA: TGTGCCAGCAGTTACTGGGGGGGGGCCGACAATGAGCAGTTCTTC.